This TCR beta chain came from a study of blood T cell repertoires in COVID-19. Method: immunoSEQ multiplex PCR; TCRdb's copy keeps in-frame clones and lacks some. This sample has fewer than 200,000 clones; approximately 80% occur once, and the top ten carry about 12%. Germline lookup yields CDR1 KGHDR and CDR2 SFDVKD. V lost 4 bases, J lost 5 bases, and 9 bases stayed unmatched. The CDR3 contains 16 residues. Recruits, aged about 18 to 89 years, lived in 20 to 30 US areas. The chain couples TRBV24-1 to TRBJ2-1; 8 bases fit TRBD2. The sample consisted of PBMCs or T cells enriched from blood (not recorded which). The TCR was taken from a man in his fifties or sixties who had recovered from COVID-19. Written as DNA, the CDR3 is TGTGCCACCAGTGAGCTGGGACTAGGTCTCCACAATGAGCAGTTCTTC. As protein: CATSELGLGLHNEQFF.